The next 28 T cell receptor beta chains were all read from a single sample in a study of response to subunit inactivated influenza vaccine. MiXCR, run by TCRdb on the RT-PCR reads, gives a single entry per CDR3 protein. Found here are roughly 550,000 distinct CDR3 sequences, around 21% of them singletons; the top ten hold 2.5% to 3.5%. This same sample was also part of a study on T cells expressing NK-cell markers. That report notes: The cDNA for TCR beta came from 5'RACE template switching with UMIs.

The material sequenced was CD4+ T cells sorted from PBMCs, taken roughly 12 days after vaccination. These receptors were collected from a man aged 50-59 years who received an inactivated influenza vaccine.

The rearrangement joins TRBV5-1 to TRBJ2-3, with TRBD1 identical over 9 bases. This CDR3 region has 17 residues. Germline assignment: CDR1 SGHRS and CDR2 YFSETQ. V was pared by 3 bases and J by 3 bases, with 11 bases of the junction left unmatched. CDR3 amino acids: CASSSGWGQGNTDTQYF. As DNA, the CDR3 is TGCGCCAGCAGCTCCGGTTGGGGACAGGGTAATACAGATACGCAGTATTTT.

This clonotype was seen more than once but under ten times. The CDR3 nucleotides are TGTGCCAGCAGTTCGACAGGGGGGTCTGGAAACACCATATATTTT. It translates to CASSSTGGSGNTIYF. The V gene is TRBV7-2, the J gene TRBJ1-3; 9 bases map to TRBD1. V lost 6 bases to trimming and J lost 1 base; unmatched junction nucleotides: 4. Germline CDR1 reads SGHTA; CDR2 reads FQGNSA. The CDR3 runs 15 residues.

This clonotype has just a few counts. V and J are TRBV20-1 and TRBJ2-3; unclear D gene. The CDR3 is 15 residues long. Germline V gene data show CDR1 as DFQATT and CDR2 as SNEGSKA (reference sequence). V dropped 5 bases and J dropped 5 bases, with 20 bases sitting between them. DNA for the CDR3: TGCAGTGCTTTACAGAGGTCTGAGATAGGAGATACGCAGTATTTT. This encodes CSALQRSEIGDTQYF.

The rearrangement uses TRBV5-4 and TRBJ2-7, with D uncertain. The CDR3 length is 16 residues. Looked up from germline, CDR1 is SGHNT and CDR2 is YYREEE (reference sequence). Between the trimmed V and J ends, which lost 1 base and 5 bases, there was a span of 19 bases. CDR3 amino acids: CASSLWVAGTWDEQYF. DNA of the CDR3: TGTGCCAGCAGCTTGTGGGTGGCAGGCACCTGGGACGAGCAGTACTTC.

This clonotype came up many times. This rearrangement joins TRBV5-1 to TRBJ2-5; D gene unclear. The V end lost 1 base, the J end lost 2 bases, and 6 bases lay between the germline ends. This CDR3 has 13 amino acids. Germline CDR1 and CDR2: SGHRS and YFSETQ. The CDR3 is CASSLYSQETQYF. CDR3 in DNA: TGCGCCAGCAGCTTGTACAGTCAAGAGACCCAGTACTTC.

This clonotype was seen once. CDR3 bases: TGTGCCAGCAGCTTGGCCGTGGCTTGGCAGGGAGGTCAGCCCCAGCATTTT. This encodes CASSLAVAWQGGQPQHF. The chain links TRBV5-8 to TRBJ1-5, with TRBD1 as a possible D gene (5 bases). The CDR3 runs to 17 residues. The germline gives CDR1 SGHTS, CDR2 YDEGEE. Trimming cost V 0 bases and J 6 bases, with 19 bases left between them.

This chain uses TRBV7-9 with TRBJ1-5; D gene uncertain. Germline values: CDR1 SEHNR, CDR2 FQNEAQ (reference sequence). The CDR3 runs 14 residues. Trimming left V 0 bases short and J 3 bases short, with 6 bases between. The CDR3 loop is CASSLAGNNQPQHF. The CDR3 nucleotides read TGTGCCAGCAGCTTAGCGGGCAACAATCAGCCCCAGCATTTT.

This chain connects TRBV4-3 to TRBJ1-4, with 9 bases identical to TRBD1. V shed 4 bases and J 5 bases; nucleotides not matched to a gene: 5. CDR1 and CDR2 from the germline V gene are LGHNA and YSLEER. The CDR3 has 15 amino acids. The chain's CDR3 is CASSPQGALNEKLFF. The CDR3 nucleotides read TGCGCCAGCAGCCCACAGGGGGCGTTGAATGAAAAACTGTTTTTT.

This clonotype came up a few times. V gene TRBV24-1 combines with J gene TRBJ1-1; unclear D gene. V was clipped by 11 bases and J by 3 bases, with 18 bases between them. The CDR3 covers 14 residues. Germline V gene data show CDR1 as KGHDR and CDR2 as SFDVKD. The CDR3, as DNA: TGTGCCAACGCGAATGGGCCGGGCGACACTGAAGCTTTCTTT. This gives the protein CANANGPGDTEAFF.

This clonotype was picked up a small number of times. The chain uses TRBV14 and TRBJ1-1; TRBD1 is a possible D gene (6 bases). The ends were cut back, 3 bases at V and 7 bases at J, with 12 bases in the middle. The CDR3 is 13 amino acids. The germline V gene has CDR1 SGHDN and CDR2 FVKESK. The CDR3 region has the DNA TGTGCCAGCAGCCAGGGTGACAGGAGTGAAGCTTTCTTT. This translates into CASSQGDRSEAFF.

This clonotype was picked up a small number of times. V and J are TRBV30 and TRBJ1-5; 9 bases map to TRBD1. Germline V gene data show CDR1 as GTSNPN and CDR2 as SVGIG (reference sequence). The CDR3 contains 18 residues. Germline trimming cut 3 bases from V and 3 bases from J; bases unmatched to any gene: 15. CDR3 in DNA: TGTGCCTGGAGCGCCTCCGGGACAGGGATGCGAGTCAATCAGCCCCAGCATTTT. Its translation is CAWSASGTGMRVNQPQHF.

A few counts support this clonotype. This rearrangement joins TRBV7-2 to TRBJ2-7; 12 bases match TRBD2. Trimming removed 5 bases from V and 4 bases from J; junction bases left unmatched: 9. Germline CDR1 reads SGHTA; CDR2 reads FQGNSA. This CDR3 spans 16 amino acids. The CDR3 sequence is CASSPSLAGGLYEQYF. The CDR3 nucleotides are TGTGCCAGCAGCCCAAGCCTAGCGGGAGGGCTTTACGAGCAGTACTTC.

V gene TRBV28 combines with J gene TRBJ2-7, with 7 bases matching TRBD1. The CDR3 runs 15 residues. Losses at the gene ends were 6 bases for V and 3 bases for J; bases not matched to a gene: 11. Germline V CDR1 and CDR2: MDHEN, SYDVKM. The CDR3 is CASSSGGLVRYEQYF. DNA for the CDR3: TGTGCCAGCAGCTCAGGGGGATTAGTCCGCTACGAGCAGTACTTC.

This sequence joins TRBV15 and TRBJ2-2; tentative D call: TRBD2 (6 bases). The germline V gene has CDR1 LNHNV and CDR2 YYDKDF (reference sequence). With 0 bases removed from V and 4 bases from J, the gap between germline ends came to 9 bases. The CDR3 extends over 15 amino acids. The CDR3 protein is CATSRDSGFTGELFF. DNA of the CDR3: TGTGCCACCAGCAGAGATAGCGGATTCACCGGGGAGCTGTTTTTT.

The sample holds many counts of this clonotype. The chain links TRBV7-2 to TRBJ2-3; 8 bases agree with TRBD2. V trimming: 8 bases; J trimming: 2 bases; junction bases outside the gene matches: 15. This CDR3 comprises 17 residues. The V gene's germline CDR1 is SGHTA and CDR2 FQGNSA. CDR3 sequence: CASRLRGGSGDTDTQYF. DNA of the CDR3: TGTGCCAGCCGACTCCGCGGGGGTAGCGGGGACACAGATACGCAGTATTTT.

The gene calls are TRBV4-1 and TRBJ2-3, with D perhaps matching TRBD1 or TRBD2 (5 bases each). The CDR3 is 14 amino acids. Trimming removed 2 bases at V and 4 bases at J, with 10 bases between. Germline loops: CDR1 MGHRA, CDR2 YSYEKL. CDR3 loop: CASSQPGRSDTQYF. CDR3 DNA sequence: TGCGCCAGCAGCCAACCGGGACGGTCAGATACGCAGTATTTT.

This sequence joins TRBV28 and TRBJ2-7; a weak D match, TRBD1 (6 bases). Germline loops: CDR1 MDHEN, CDR2 SYDVKM. The CDR3 runs to 14 residues. V lost 6 bases and J 1 base, leaving 13 bases between the germline ends. CDR3 sequence reads: CASRVTGTSYEQYF. The CDR3 coding sequence is TGTGCCAGCAGAGTAACAGGGACATCCTACGAGCAGTACTTC.

Many counts were recorded for this clonotype. CDR3 residues: CSARDRWAVNNEQFF. The CDR3 nucleotides read TGCAGTGCTAGAGATCGCTGGGCAGTAAACAATGAGCAGTTCTTC. The V and J genes are TRBV20-1 and TRBJ2-1; unclear D gene. The CDR3 is 15 amino acids. CDR1 is DFQATT and CDR2 is SNEGSKA in the germline V gene (reference sequence). Trimming shortened V by 0 bases and J by 5 bases, and 14 bases separated the two germline ends.

In DNA, the CDR3 is TGTGCCAGCAGCAAAGGGGGTTGGGAGCAGTTCTTC. It is translated as CASSKGGWEQFF. The V call is TRBV6-5, the J call TRBJ2-1, with a weak D call TRBD1 (6 bases). Trimming stripped 6 bases from V and 10 bases from J, with 13 bases between. This CDR3 comprises 12 residues. From germline, CDR1 is MNHEY and CDR2 SVGAGI.

The count of this clonotype is one. The chain recombines TRBV2 with TRBJ2-2; TRBD1 matches at 8 bases. CDR3 size: 13 residues. The V gene's germline CDR1 is SNHLY and CDR2 FYNNEI. Germline trimming cut 7 bases from V and 4 bases from J; bases unmatched to any gene: 2. The CDR3 coding sequence is TGTGCCAGCAATGGACAGGGCACCGGGGAGCTGTTTTTT. Amino acid sequence: CASNGQGTGELFF. Looking up the rest from reference TRBV2 and TRBJ2-2 gives the full variable domain: EPEVTQTPSHQVTQMGQEVILRCVPISNHLYFYWYRQILGQKVEFLVSFYNNEISEKSEIFDDQFSVERPDGSNFTLKIRSTKLEDSAMYFCASNGQGTGELFFGEGSRLTVL.

This clonotype occurred a few times. The chain uses TRBV7-3 and TRBJ2-2; tentative D call: TRBD2 (5 bases). Trimming cost V 2 bases and J 3 bases, with 10 bases left between them. CDR3 length: 15 amino acids. Germline CDR1 reads SGHTA; CDR2 reads FQGTGA. The CDR3: CASSLGGRDTGELFF. Here the CDR3 DNA reads TGTGCCAGCAGCTTAGGTGGGAGAGACACCGGGGAGCTGTTTTTT. The full variable domain, in which reference TRBV7-3 and TRBJ2-2 provide the parts outside the CDR3, is GAGVSQTPSNKVTEKGKYVELRCDPISGHTALYWYRQSLGQGPEFLIYFQGTGAADDSGLPNDRFFAVRPEGSVSTLKIQRTERGDSAVYLCASSLGGRDTGELFFGEGSRLTVL.

This sequence joins TRBV30 and TRBJ2-1; 11 bases are a match to TRBD2. Germline V gene lookup returns CDR1 GTSNPN and CDR2 SVGIG (reference sequence). This CDR3 region has 17 residues. V trimming: 0 bases; J trimming: 8 bases; junction bases outside the gene matches: 12. In DNA form, the CDR3 reads TGTGCCTGGAGTGTACCAATTTCTAGCGGGGGGCACGATGAGCAGTTCTTC. It is translated as CAWSVPISSGGHDEQFF. Drawing the rest from reference TRBV30 and TRBJ2-1, the complete variable domain is SQTIHQWPATLVQPVGSPLSLECTVEGTSNPNLYWYRQAAGRGLQLLFYSVGIGQISSEVPQNLSASRPQDRQFILSSKKLLLSDSGFYLCAWSVPISSGGHDEQFFGPGTRLTVL.

The rearrangement links TRBV12-3 or TRBV12-4 to TRBJ2-5, with TRBD1 as a possible D gene (6 bases). The CDR3 length is 16 residues. V lost 5 bases to trimming and J lost 1 base, with 17 bases between them. The CDR3 bases are TGTGCCAGCAGTACCCCTACAGGGTTGGGCCAAGAGACCCAGTACTTC. Translated: CASSTPTGLGQETQYF.

This clonotype was counted between two and nine times. The chain recombines TRBV20-1 with TRBJ1-2, with TRBD1 as a possible D gene (6 bases). Germline V gene data show CDR1 as DFQATT and CDR2 as SNEGSKA (reference sequence). V dropped 2 bases and J dropped 8 bases, with 9 bases sitting between them. The CDR3 is 11 amino acids. The CDR3 DNA is TGCAGTGCTAGAAGGGGGGAAGGCTACACCTTC. Its translation: CSARRGEGYTF.

This clonotype was picked up many times. The chain links TRBV6-5 to TRBJ2-2; no firm D call. Per germline, CDR1 MNHEY and CDR2 SVGAGI. Between the trimmed V and J ends, which lost 0 bases and 6 bases, there was a span of 5 bases. This CDR3 is 13 amino acids long. CDR3 protein: CASSYSIPGELFF. The CDR3 DNA reads as TGTGCCAGCAGTTACTCGATCCCCGGGGAGCTGTTTTTT.

CDR3 nucleotide sequence: TGTGCCAGCAGTTTTGGGGGGCGGGGTAACTATGGCTACACCTTC. It yields the protein CASSFGGRGNYGYTF. The chain uses TRBV12-3 or TRBV12-4 and TRBJ1-2, with D perhaps matching TRBD1 (6 bases). The CDR3 length is 15 residues. V was shortened by 3 bases and J by 1 base, with 12 bases between the two germline ends.

The gene calls are TRBV28 and TRBJ2-7, with D unresolved. The V gene lost 6 bases and the J gene lost 4 bases, with 10 bases spanning the gap. Looked up from germline, CDR1 is MDHEN and CDR2 is SYDVKM. The CDR3 has 12 amino acids. The CDR3 protein is CASRRTYYEQYF. In DNA, the CDR3 is TGTGCCAGCAGAAGGACCTATTACGAGCAGTACTTC.

This clonotype came up a few times. This chain uses TRBV10-3 with TRBJ2-3; D is possibly TRBD1 or TRBD2 (5 bases each). Germline assignment: CDR1 ENHRY and CDR2 SYGVKD. The CDR3 covers 15 residues. The V gene lost 2 bases and the J gene lost 6 bases, with 15 bases spanning the gap. CDR3 sequence reads: CAISEGNPGLDTQYF. CDR3 bases: TGTGCCATCAGTGAGGGGAATCCGGGGCTGGATACGCAGTATTTT.